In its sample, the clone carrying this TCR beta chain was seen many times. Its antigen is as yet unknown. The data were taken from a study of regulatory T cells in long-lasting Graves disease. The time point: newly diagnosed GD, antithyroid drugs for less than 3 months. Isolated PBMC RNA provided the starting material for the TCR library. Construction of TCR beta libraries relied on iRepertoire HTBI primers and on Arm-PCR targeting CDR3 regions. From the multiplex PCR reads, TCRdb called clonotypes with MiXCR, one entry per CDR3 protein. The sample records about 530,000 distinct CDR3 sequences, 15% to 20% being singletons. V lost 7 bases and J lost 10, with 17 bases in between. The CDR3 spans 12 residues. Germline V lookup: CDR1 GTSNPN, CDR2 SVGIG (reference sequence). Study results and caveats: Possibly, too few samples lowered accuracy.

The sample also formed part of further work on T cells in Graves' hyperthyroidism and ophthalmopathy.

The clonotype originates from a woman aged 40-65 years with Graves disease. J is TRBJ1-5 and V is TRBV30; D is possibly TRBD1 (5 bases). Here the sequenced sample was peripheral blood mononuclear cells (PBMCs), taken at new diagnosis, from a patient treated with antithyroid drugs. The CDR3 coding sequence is TGTGCCTCCCGCGGCGTTGGGGGACCCCAGCATTTT. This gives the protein CASRGVGGPQHF.